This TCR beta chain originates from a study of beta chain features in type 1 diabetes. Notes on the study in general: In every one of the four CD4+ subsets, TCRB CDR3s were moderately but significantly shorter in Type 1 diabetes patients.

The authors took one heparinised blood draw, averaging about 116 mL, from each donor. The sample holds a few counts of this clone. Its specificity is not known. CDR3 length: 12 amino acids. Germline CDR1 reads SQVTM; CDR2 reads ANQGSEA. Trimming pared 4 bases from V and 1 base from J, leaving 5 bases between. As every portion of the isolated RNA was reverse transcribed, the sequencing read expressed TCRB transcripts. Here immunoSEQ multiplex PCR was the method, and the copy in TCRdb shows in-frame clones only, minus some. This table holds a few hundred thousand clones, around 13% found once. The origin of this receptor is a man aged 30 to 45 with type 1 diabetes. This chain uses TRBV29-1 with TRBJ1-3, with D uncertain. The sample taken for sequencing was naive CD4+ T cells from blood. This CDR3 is CSVVGSGNTIYF. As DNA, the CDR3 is TGCAGCGTTGTCGGTTCTGGAAACACCATATATTTT.